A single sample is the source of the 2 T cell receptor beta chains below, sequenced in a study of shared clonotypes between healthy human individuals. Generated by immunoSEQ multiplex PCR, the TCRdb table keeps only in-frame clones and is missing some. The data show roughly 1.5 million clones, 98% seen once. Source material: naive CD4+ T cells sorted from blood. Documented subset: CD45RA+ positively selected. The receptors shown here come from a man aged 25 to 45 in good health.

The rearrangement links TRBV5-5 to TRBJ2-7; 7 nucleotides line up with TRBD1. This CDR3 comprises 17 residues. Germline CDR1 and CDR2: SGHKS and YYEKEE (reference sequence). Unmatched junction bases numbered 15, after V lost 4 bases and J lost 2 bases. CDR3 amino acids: CASSGRHDRVGPYEQYF. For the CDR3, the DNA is TGTGCCAGCAGCGGACGGCACGACAGGGTAGGACCCTACGAGCAGTACTTC.

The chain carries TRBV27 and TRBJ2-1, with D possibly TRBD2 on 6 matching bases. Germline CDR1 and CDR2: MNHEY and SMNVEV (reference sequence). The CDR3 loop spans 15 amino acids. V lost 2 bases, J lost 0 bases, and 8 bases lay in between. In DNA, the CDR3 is TGTGCCAGCAGTTTACGGGAGACCTCCTACAATGAGCAGTTCTTC. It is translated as CASSLRETSYNEQFF.